This T cell receptor beta chain came from a study of blood T cell repertoires in COVID-19. Looking at the study overall: PBMCs, B-cell-depleted T cells, or T cells were the source of the cDNA or gDNA that made up the material.

The table lists this clone with a count of one. Germline lookup yields CDR1 SGHTA and CDR2 FQGNSA. This CDR3 has 15 amino acids. V shed 4 bases, J shed 4 bases, and the junction held 4 bases outside the gene matches. This table comes from immunoSEQ multiplex PCR, and its TCRdb copy is limited to in-frame clones, with some not included. The data contain some 96,000 clones, 85% to 90% of them singletons. The sample was peripheral blood. This TCR was recovered from a human donor in a cohort sampled during active COVID-19. This chain joins TRBV7-2 and TRBJ2-7; 13 bases agree with TRBD2. This chain's CDR3 is CASSSGLAGVYEQYF. In DNA form, the CDR3 reads TGTGCCAGCAGCTCCGGACTAGCGGGAGTATACGAGCAGTACTTC.